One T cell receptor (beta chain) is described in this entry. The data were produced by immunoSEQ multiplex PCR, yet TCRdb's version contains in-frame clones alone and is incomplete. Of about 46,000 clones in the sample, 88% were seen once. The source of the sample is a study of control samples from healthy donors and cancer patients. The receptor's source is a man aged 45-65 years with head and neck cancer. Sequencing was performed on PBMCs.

The CDR3: CASSLVSLTGSGELFF. The DNA of the CDR3 is TGCGCCAGCAGCTTGGTTTCCCTGACAGGGTCCGGGGAGCTGTTTTTT. The chain couples TRBV5-1 to TRBJ2-2, with TRBD1 matching over 7 bases. Germline V CDR1 and CDR2: SGHRS, YFSETQ. This CDR3 is 16 amino acids long. The V segment lost 0 bases and the J segment 6 bases; nucleotides outside the gene matches: 8.